The 8 T cell receptor beta chains listed next were all sequenced from one sample in a study of shared clonotypes between healthy human individuals. This table comes from immunoSEQ multiplex PCR, and its TCRdb copy is limited to in-frame clones, with some not included. The sample lists 2,500,000 or so clones; roughly 92% were seen once. Sequencing was performed on naive CD4+ T cells sorted from blood. The subset was: CD45RA+ positively selected. The receptor set was obtained from a man between 18 and 29 years old in good health.

The J gene is TRBJ2-3, the V gene TRBV5-6; D is perhaps TRBD1 (6 bases). Looked up from germline, CDR1 is SGHDT and CDR2 is YYEEEE. V was clipped by 1 base and J by 1 base, with 13 bases between them. CDR3 size: 16 residues. The CDR3: CASSLSTGPRTDTQYF. DNA of the CDR3: TGTGCCAGCAGCTTGTCTACAGGGCCCCGCACAGATACGCAGTATTTT.

The V gene is TRBV7-4, the J gene TRBJ2-4, with unresolved D. CDR1 and CDR2 from the germline V gene are SGHVT and SQSDAQ. This CDR3 is 12 amino acids long. V was cut by 6 bases and J by 8 bases, with 11 bases left in between. The CDR3 loop is CASRFNHDIQYF. The CDR3 DNA reads as TGTGCCAGCAGGTTCAACCATGACATTCAGTACTTC.

As concerns this clone: Other DNA sequences in this specimen translate into the identical CDR3. The rearrangement joins TRBV7-2 to TRBJ1-6; D is ambiguous. The CDR3 sequence is 13 residues long. Trimming shortened V by 2 bases and J by 7 bases, and 6 bases separated the two germline ends. Per germline, CDR1 SGHTA and CDR2 FQGNSA. The CDR3 sequence is CASSLQSNSPLHF. In DNA, the CDR3 is TGTGCCAGCAGCTTACAATCCAATTCACCCCTCCACTTT. The variable domain in full, with the rest retrieved from reference TRBV7-2 and TRBJ1-6, is GAGVSQSPSNKVTEKGKDVELRCDPISGHTALYWYRQSLGQGLEFLIYFQGNSAPDKSGLPSDRFSAERTGGSVSTLTIQRTQQEDSAVYLCASSLQSNSPLHFGNGTRLTVT.

V and J are TRBV9 and TRBJ2-7, with D perhaps matching TRBD1 (5 bases). The CDR3 consists of 15 residues. Per germline, CDR1 SGDLS and CDR2 YYNGEE. V was trimmed by 0 bases and J by 2 bases, leaving 12 bases between them. DNA of the CDR3: TGTGCCAGCAGCGTAGATCCCGACAGACCCTACGAGCAGTACTTC. Its protein product is CASSVDPDRPYEQYF.

The chain joins TRBV10-3 to TRBJ2-7, with 7 positions matching TRBD2. The CDR3 spans 15 residues. Germline CDR1 reads ENHRY; CDR2 reads SYGVKD. V lost 10 bases to trimming and J lost 6 bases; unmatched junction nucleotides: 18. This CDR3 reads CATSRVTGGPSEQYF. The CDR3 DNA reads as TGTGCCACCTCGAGGGTAACGGGAGGTCCCTCCGAGCAGTACTTC.

This clone was detected only once. Here the CDR3 reads CASSPSHVGLNQPQHF. The CDR3 coding sequence is TGTGCCAGCTCACCAAGTCACGTGGGATTGAATCAGCCCCAGCATTTT. V is TRBV18 and J is TRBJ1-5; D call uncertain. The CDR3 sequence is 16 residues long. The germline V gene has CDR1 KGHSH and CDR2 LQKENI. The V gene lost 2 bases and the J gene lost 4 bases, with 15 bases spanning the gap.

The chain has TRBV2 and TRBJ1-5; no reliable D call. Trimming pared 4 bases from V and 2 bases from J, leaving 12 bases between. Looked up from germline, CDR1 is SNHLY and CDR2 is FYNNEI. This CDR3 contains 15 residues. The CDR3 protein is CASSAGGLGNQPQHF. The CDR3, as DNA: TGTGCCAGCAGTGCGGGCGGGTTGGGCAATCAGCCCCAGCATTTT.

The rearrangement uses TRBV30 and TRBJ1-1, with a weak D call TRBD1 (5 bases). The CDR3 runs to 14 residues. The germline CDR1 and CDR2 sequences are GTSNPN and SVGIG (reference sequence). The V and J ends lost 1 base and 7 bases respectively, with 16 bases between them. The CDR3 sequence: CAWSGSGPEVEAFF. Here the CDR3 DNA reads TGTGCCTGGAGTGGGTCGGGGCCCGAGGTTGAAGCTTTCTTT.